The clone carrying this T cell receptor beta chain has a handful of counts. The antigen remains unidentified. These data are taken from a study of beta chain features in type 1 diabetes. Study-wide points: Here, the possible influence of HLA type (on TCRB rearrangement) remained unresolved. For type 1 diabetes patients, VDJ junctions showed fewer insertions and more deletions.

Sorting that relied on CD45RO/CCR7/CD25/CD127/CD95/CD27 yielded CD4+ naive, central memory, regulatory and stem cell-like memory cells. Expressed TCRB transcripts were sequenced, since all the RNA that had been isolated was reverse transcribed. Sequenced by immunoSEQ multiplex PCR; TCRdb stores in-frame clones only, minus some. The sample lists under 300,000 clones; around 7.8% were seen once. Sequencing used central memory CD4+ T cells from blood. This sequence was found in a woman aged 18 to 35 in good health.

The CDR3 sequence: CASTSTGDRGYTF. For the CDR3, the DNA is TGTGCCAGCACTTCGACAGGGGATAGGGGCTACACCTTC. The rearrangement joins TRBV6-6 to TRBJ1-2; 8 bases match TRBD1. Germline CDR1 reads MNHNY; CDR2 reads SVGAGI (reference sequence). This CDR3 comprises 13 residues. V dropped 7 bases and J dropped 8; count of bases not matched to a gene: 9.